Given below is one T cell receptor (beta chain) in context. Original methodology: By means of reference gene primer amplification, nucleated cell counts were estimated. Sequenced by immunoSEQ multiplex PCR; TCRdb stores in-frame clones only, minus some. D and trimming come from the DNA, and the V and J calls and clone size come from that table. The sample consists of about 670,000 clones, 70% to 90% of them appearing once. The sample belongs to a study of blood T cell repertoires in COVID-19. Looking at the study overall: Acute and convalescent COVID-19 specimens originated in the United States, Italy and Spain. From T cells, B-cell-depleted T cells, or PBMCs came the material, which was cDNA or gDNA.

Sequenced: peripheral blood. The sequence derives from a woman between 18 and 29 years old with acute or convalescent COVID-19.

The CDR3 loop reads CASSNRGDTEAFF. The DNA for the CDR3 is TGCGCCAGCAGCAATCGGGGGGACACTGAAGCTTTCTTT. The chain joins TRBV10-2 to TRBJ1-1; D perhaps matches TRBD1 (5 bases). CDR1 is WSHSY and CDR2 is SAAADI in the germline V gene. V was shortened by 6 bases and J by 3 bases, with 11 bases between the two germline ends. CDR3 length: 13 residues.